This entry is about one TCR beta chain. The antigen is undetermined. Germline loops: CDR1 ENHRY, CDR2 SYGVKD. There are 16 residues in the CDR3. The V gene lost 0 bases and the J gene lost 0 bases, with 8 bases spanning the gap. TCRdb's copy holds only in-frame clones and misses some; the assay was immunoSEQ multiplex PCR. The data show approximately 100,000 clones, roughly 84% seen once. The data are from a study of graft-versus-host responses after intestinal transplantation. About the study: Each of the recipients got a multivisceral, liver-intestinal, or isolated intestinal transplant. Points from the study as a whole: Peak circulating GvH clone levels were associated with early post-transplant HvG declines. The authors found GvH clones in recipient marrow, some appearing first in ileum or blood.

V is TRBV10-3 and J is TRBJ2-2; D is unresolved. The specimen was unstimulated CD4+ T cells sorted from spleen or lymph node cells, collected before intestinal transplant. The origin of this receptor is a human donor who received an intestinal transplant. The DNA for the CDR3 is TGTGCCATCAGTGAGTCGATATTTTCGAACACCGGGGAGCTGTTTTTT. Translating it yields CAISESIFSNTGELFF.